What follows describes a single T cell receptor beta chain. Profiling relied on immunoSEQ multiplex PCR, and the TCRdb table lists in-frame clones only, not all of them. The sample holds around 16,000 clones; 80% to 85% are singletons and the top ten take approximately 12%. The sample comes from a study of technical replicates of blood from a few donors. The V and J ends lost 0 bases and 3 bases, in that order; junction bases with no gene match: 5. The germline V gene has CDR1 SGHRS and CDR2 YFSETQ. CDR3 length equals 16 residues. This TCR derives from a human donor in good health. J is TRBJ2-2 and V is TRBV5-1; 7 bases line up with TRBD2. Sequenced input: PBMCs. The DNA for the CDR3 is TGCGCCAGCAGCTTGGTCGCGGGAGAGGACACCGGGGAGCTGTTTTTT. It is translated as CASSLVAGEDTGELFF. The entire variable domain, with the rest obtained from reference TRBV5-1 and TRBJ2-2, is as follows: KAGVTQTPRYLIKTRGQQVTLSCSPISGHRSVSWYQQTPGQGLQFLFEYFSETQRNKGNFPGRFSGRQFSNSRSEMNVSTLELGDSALYLCASSLVAGEDTGELFFGEGSRLTVL.